The 19 T cell receptor beta chains listed next were all sequenced from one sample in a study of control samples from healthy donors and cancer patients. Here immunoSEQ multiplex PCR was the method, and the copy in TCRdb shows in-frame clones only, minus some. The sample consists of 150,000 to 200,000 clones, 90% of them appearing once. The sample comprised blood. These receptors came from a woman aged 50 to 60 in good health.

The CDR3 DNA reads as TGTGCCTGGAAACAAGACAGTAGCTCCTATAATTCACCCCTCCACTTT. It codes for CAWKQDSSSYNSPLHF. The V call is TRBV30, the J call TRBJ1-6; possible D gene TRBD1, 5 bases. Germline CDR1 GTSNPN, CDR2 SVGIG (reference sequence). The CDR3 sequence is 16 residues long. V was pared by 4 bases and J by 0 bases, with 13 bases between.

The chain links TRBV27 to TRBJ1-6; perhaps TRBD1 as D (6 bases). CDR1 is MNHEY, CDR2 SMNVEV, per germline (reference sequence). CDR3 length: 14 amino acids. Trimming cost V 3 bases and J 7 bases, with 10 bases left between them. The CDR3 nucleotides read TGTGCCAGCAGTTTTGGGGGGCGGAATTCACCCCTCCACTTT. Its protein is CASSFGGRNSPLHF.

The chain employs TRBV14 and TRBJ1-6, with a possible D match to TRBD1 (5 bases). The CDR3 has 16 residues. V shed 2 bases and J shed 7 bases, with 15 bases lying between them. The germline CDR1 and CDR2 sequences are SGHDN and FVKESK. The CDR3 DNA sequence: TGTGCCAGCAGCCAAATCGCCAGGGTGCAGAATTCACCCCTCCACTTT. This gives the protein CASSQIARVQNSPLHF.

Notes on this clone: At the DNA level, this CDR3 is encoded by other sequences in the same sample as well. The CDR3 DNA reads as TGTGCCAGTAGTATCCGACAGCTCTCTGGAAACACCATATATTTT. Translation gives CASSIRQLSGNTIYF. The chain is built from TRBV19 and TRBJ1-3; perhaps TRBD1 as D (5 bases). V gave up 3 bases and J gave up 0 bases, with 9 bases separating them. CDR3 length equals 15 residues. Germline V lookup: CDR1 LNHDA, CDR2 SQIVND (reference sequence).

As regards this clone: The sample contains more than one DNA sequence encoding this CDR3. The CDR3 sequence: CASSPGTGYGYTF. DNA of the CDR3: TGTGCCAGCAGCCCCGGGACTGGCTATGGCTACACCTTC. The rearrangement joins TRBV7-3 to TRBJ1-2, with D tentatively TRBD1 (5 bases). Trimming shortened V by 5 bases and J by 4 bases, and 11 bases separated the two germline ends. The CDR3 spans 13 residues. The germline CDR1 and CDR2 sequences are SGHTA and FQGTGA.

The rearrangement links TRBV14 to TRBJ1-6, with TRBD1 as a possible D gene (6 bases). V was pared by 7 bases and J by 8 bases, with 15 bases between. CDR1 SGHDN and CDR2 FVKESK come from the germline V gene. The CDR3 has 14 amino acids. The CDR3 DNA follows: TGTGCCAGCAATCTGCAGGGGAGGTATTCACCCCTCCACTTT. Protein sequence: CASNLQGRYSPLHF.

The chain has TRBV27 and TRBJ1-2; perhaps TRBD1 as D (6 bases). The V gene lost 2 bases and the J gene lost 7 bases, with 14 bases spanning the gap. CDR3 size: 14 residues. Germline values: CDR1 MNHEY, CDR2 SMNVEV (reference sequence). In DNA form, the CDR3 reads TGTGCCAGCAGTTTAGCACAGGGTTTGAGTGGCTACACCTTC. It encodes CASSLAQGLSGYTF.

The rearrangement uses TRBV10-3 and TRBJ1-4, with a weak D call TRBD1 (5 bases). The germline V and J ends were trimmed by 2 bases and 3 bases, with 13 bases remaining between them. The CDR3 covers 16 residues. CDR1 ENHRY and CDR2 SYGVKD come from the germline V gene. This chain's CDR3 is CAISEGAQLANEKLFF. CDR3 bases: TGTGCCATCAGTGAGGGGGCCCAGCTGGCTAATGAAAAACTGTTTTTT.

This chain joins TRBV12-3 or TRBV12-4 and TRBJ2-7; unclear D gene. This CDR3 has 13 amino acids. With 2 bases removed from V and 11 bases from J, the gap between germline ends came to 16 bases. The CDR3 loop reads CASSLSFQVPEYF. In DNA, the CDR3 is TGTGCCAGCAGTTTATCTTTTCAGGTCCCGGAGTACTTC.

In this sample, this clone turned up once. The gene calls are TRBV5-1 and TRBJ2-7, with 11 bases aligning to TRBD1. J lost 3 bases, V lost 3 bases, and 2 bases had no gene match. Germline V gene data show CDR1 as SGHRS and CDR2 as YFSETQ. This CDR3 region has 14 residues. The CDR3: CASSSGQGGYEQYF. For the CDR3, the DNA is TGCGCCAGCAGCTCGGGACAGGGGGGCTACGAGCAGTACTTC.

V usage is TRBV6-5 and J usage is TRBJ2-7; the D gene is possibly TRBD2 (7 bases). V was pared by 2 bases and J by 5 bases, with 10 bases between. The CDR3 runs 13 residues. Germline V gives CDR1 MNHEY, CDR2 SVGAGI. This chain's CDR3 is CASSYGGGNEQYF. In DNA form, the CDR3 reads TGTGCCAGCAGTTACGGGGGGGGCAACGAGCAGTACTTC.

This chain links TRBV27 with TRBJ1-6; tentatively, D is TRBD1 (6 bases). Germline-derived CDR1 and CDR2 are MNHEY and SMNVEV (reference sequence). The CDR3 totals 16 residues. The ends were cut back, 5 bases at V and 7 bases at J, with 18 bases in the middle. The CDR3 DNA reads TGTGCCAGCAGTCCATTCGGACAGTTAGAGAATTCACCCCTCCACTTT. As protein: CASSPFGQLENSPLHF.

The rearrangement links TRBV28 to TRBJ2-7; maybe TRBD1 (6 bases). The germline CDR1 and CDR2 sequences are MDHEN and SYDVKM. Trimming pared 11 bases from V and 5 bases from J, leaving 13 bases between. The CDR3 consists of 11 residues. In DNA form, the CDR3 reads TGTGCCGGCAAAGGGGGAGACGAGCAGTACTTC. This sequence encodes CAGKGGDEQYF. Full variable domain (rest looked up from reference TRBV28 and TRBJ2-7): DVKVTQSSRYLVKRTGEKVFLECVQDMDHENMFWYRQDPGLGLRLIYFSYDVKMKEKGDIPEGYSVSREKKERFSLILESASTNQTSMYLCAGKGGDEQYFGPGTRLTVT.

The DNA for the CDR3 is TGCGCCAGCAGCCAAGTTGGGAGGTTTGTCACAGATACGCAGTATTTT. This translates into CASSQVGRFVTDTQYF. V and J are TRBV4-1 and TRBJ2-3; possibly TRBD2 for D (6 bases). V lost 1 base and J 2 bases, leaving 13 bases between the germline ends. Germline V gene data show CDR1 as MGHRA and CDR2 as YSYEKL. This CDR3 is 16 amino acids long.

V gene TRBV3-1 (or the pseudogene TRBV3-2) combines with J gene TRBJ1-2; D call uncertain. The CDR3 totals 14 residues. Germline V gives CDR1 LGHDT, CDR2 YNNKEL (reference sequence). V gave up 7 bases and J gave up 3 bases, with 15 bases separating them. CDR3 bases: TGTGCCAGCACCCAGTCGTACCCCGACTATGGCTACACCTTC. It specifies CASTQSYPDYGYTF.

In its sample, this clone was seen once. The chain uses TRBV7-2 and TRBJ2-1; 9 positions agree with TRBD2. The CDR3 runs 18 residues. Germline trimming cut 5 bases from V and 0 bases from J; bases unmatched to any gene: 11. Germline values: CDR1 SGHTA, CDR2 FQGNSA. Here the CDR3 reads CASSQGLAGALSYNEQFF. As DNA, the CDR3 is TGTGCCAGCAGCCAGGGATTAGCGGGAGCCCTCTCCTACAATGAGCAGTTCTTC.

This clone was detected a few times. The gene calls are TRBV7-2 and TRBJ1-5; weak D call: TRBD1 (6 bases). V dropped 1 base and J dropped 4 bases, with 11 bases sitting between them. Looked up from germline, CDR1 is SGHTA and CDR2 is FQGNSA. The CDR3 totals 15 residues. CDR3: CASSLGPTGNQPQHF. The CDR3 nucleotides read TGTGCCAGCAGCTTAGGTCCTACAGGGAATCAGCCCCAGCATTTT. The full variable domain, rest sourced from reference TRBV7-2 and TRBJ1-5, is GAGVSQSPSNKVTEKGKDVELRCDPISGHTALYWYRQSLGQGLEFLIYFQGNSAPDKSGLPSDRFSAERTGGSVSTLTIQRTQQEDSAVYLCASSLGPTGNQPQHFGDGTRLSIL.

The chain uses TRBV3-1 (or the pseudogene TRBV3-2) and TRBJ2-7; D unresolved. Germline loops: CDR1 LGHDT, CDR2 YNNKEL (reference sequence). The CDR3 is 14 amino acids. V was shortened by 1 base and J by 4 bases, with 11 bases between the two germline ends. The CDR3 DNA reads as TGTGCCAGCAGCCAAGTGAACCTCATTTACGAGCAGTACTTC. Translated, it gives CASSQVNLIYEQYF.

As to this clone: This specimen includes other DNA sequences encoding the same CDR3. V is TRBV24-1 and J is TRBJ2-5; TRBD1 matches 9 bases. Per the germline V gene, CDR1 is KGHDR and CDR2 is SFDVKD. The length of the CDR3 is 16 residues. Trimming cost V 5 bases and J 5 bases; bases outside gene matches: 11. Here the CDR3 DNA reads TGTGCCACCAGTGGTACAGGGGGCAACTCCCAGGAGACCCAGTACTTC. Residues: CATSGTGGNSQETQYF.